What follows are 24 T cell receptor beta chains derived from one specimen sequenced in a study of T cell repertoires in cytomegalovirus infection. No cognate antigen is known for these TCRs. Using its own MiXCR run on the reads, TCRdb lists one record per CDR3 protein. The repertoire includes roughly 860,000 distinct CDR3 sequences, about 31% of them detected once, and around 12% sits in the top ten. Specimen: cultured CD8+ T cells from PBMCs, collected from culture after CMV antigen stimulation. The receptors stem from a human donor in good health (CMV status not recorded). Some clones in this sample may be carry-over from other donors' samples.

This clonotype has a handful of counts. The CDR3 DNA sequence: TGTGCCAGCAGCTTAAAGGGACAGGGGCCTCCTGGAAACACCATATATTTT. Its protein product is CASSLKGQGPPGNTIYF. The rearrangement uses TRBV7-2 and TRBJ1-3, with TRBD1 identical over 10 bases. V gave up 2 bases and J gave up 2 bases; unmatched junction bases: 6. CDR1 SGHTA and CDR2 FQGNSA come from the germline V gene. The CDR3 length is 17 residues.

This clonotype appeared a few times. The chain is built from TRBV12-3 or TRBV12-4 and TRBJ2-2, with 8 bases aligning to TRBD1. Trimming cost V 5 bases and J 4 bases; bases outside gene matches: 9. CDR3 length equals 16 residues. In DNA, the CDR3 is TGTGCCAGCAGTCACCTTCAGGGGGCGGTCACCGGGGAGCTGTTTTTT. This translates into CASSHLQGAVTGELFF.

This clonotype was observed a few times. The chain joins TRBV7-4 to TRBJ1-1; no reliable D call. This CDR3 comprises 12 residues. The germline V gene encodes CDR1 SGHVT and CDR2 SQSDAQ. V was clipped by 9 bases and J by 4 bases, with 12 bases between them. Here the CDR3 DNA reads TGTGCCAGTCGACGGGGAAGCACTGAAGCTTTCTTT. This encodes CASRRGSTEAFF.

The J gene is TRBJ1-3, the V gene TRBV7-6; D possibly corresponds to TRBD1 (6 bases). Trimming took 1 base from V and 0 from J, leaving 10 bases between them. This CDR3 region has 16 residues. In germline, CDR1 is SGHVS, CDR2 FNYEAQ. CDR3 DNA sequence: TGTGCCAGCAGCTTAGGGACAGCCTCCTCTGGAAACACCATATATTTT. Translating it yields CASSLGTASSGNTIYF.

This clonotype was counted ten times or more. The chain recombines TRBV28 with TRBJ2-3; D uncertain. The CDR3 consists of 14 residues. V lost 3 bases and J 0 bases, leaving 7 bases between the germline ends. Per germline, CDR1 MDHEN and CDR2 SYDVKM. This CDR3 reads CASSFRPSTDTQYF. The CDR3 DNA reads TGTGCCAGCAGTTTTCGGCCTAGCACAGATACGCAGTATTTT.

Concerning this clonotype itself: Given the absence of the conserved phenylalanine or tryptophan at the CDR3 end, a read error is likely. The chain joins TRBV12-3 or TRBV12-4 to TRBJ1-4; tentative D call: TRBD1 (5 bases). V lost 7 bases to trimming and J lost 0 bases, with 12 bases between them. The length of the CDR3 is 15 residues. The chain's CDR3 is CASTNEGSTNEKLFS. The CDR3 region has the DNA TGTGCCAGCACTAACGAGGGGTCAACTAATGAAAAACTGTTTTCT.

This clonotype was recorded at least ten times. The CDR3 region is CASSLERRQETQYF. The DNA of the CDR3 is TGTGCCAGCAGCTTAGAACGGAGACAAGAGACCCAGTACTTC. J is TRBJ2-5 and V is TRBV7-8; D not certain. The CDR3 covers 14 residues. V gave up 1 base and J gave up 2 bases, with 8 bases separating them. The germline V gene encodes CDR1 SGHVS and CDR2 FQNEAQ.

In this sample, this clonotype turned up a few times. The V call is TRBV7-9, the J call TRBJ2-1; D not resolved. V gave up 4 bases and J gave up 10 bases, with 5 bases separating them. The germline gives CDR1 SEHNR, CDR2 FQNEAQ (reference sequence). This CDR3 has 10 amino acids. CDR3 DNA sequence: TGTGCCAGCAGCTCTCAGGAGCAGTTCTTC. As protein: CASSSQEQFF.

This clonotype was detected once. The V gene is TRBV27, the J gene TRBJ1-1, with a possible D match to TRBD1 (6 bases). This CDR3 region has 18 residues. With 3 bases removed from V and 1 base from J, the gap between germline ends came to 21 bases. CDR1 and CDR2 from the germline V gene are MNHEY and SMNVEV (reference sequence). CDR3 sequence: CASSFPPSGGRWNTEAFF. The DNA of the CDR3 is TGTGCCAGCAGTTTCCCTCCCAGTGGGGGGCGATGGAACACTGAAGCTTTCTTT.

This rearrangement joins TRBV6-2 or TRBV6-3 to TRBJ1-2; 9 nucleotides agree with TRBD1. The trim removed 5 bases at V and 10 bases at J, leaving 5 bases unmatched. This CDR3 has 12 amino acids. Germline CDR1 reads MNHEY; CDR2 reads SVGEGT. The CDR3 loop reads CASSIQGADYTF. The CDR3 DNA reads TGTGCCAGCAGTATACAGGGGGCTGACTACACCTTC.

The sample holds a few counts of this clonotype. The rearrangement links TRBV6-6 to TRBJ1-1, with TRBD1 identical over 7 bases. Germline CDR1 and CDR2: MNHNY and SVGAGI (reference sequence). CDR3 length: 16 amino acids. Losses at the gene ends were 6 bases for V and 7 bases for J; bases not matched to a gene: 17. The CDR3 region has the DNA TGTGCCAGCAGCGTCTCTCTAGAAGGGGGCTTCGGTGAAGCTTTCTTT. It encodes CASSVSLEGGFGEAFF.

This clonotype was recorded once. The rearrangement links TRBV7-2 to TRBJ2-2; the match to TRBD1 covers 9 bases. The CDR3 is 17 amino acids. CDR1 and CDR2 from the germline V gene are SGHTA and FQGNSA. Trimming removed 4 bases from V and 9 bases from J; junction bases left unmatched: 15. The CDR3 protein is CASSSIGPDRGTWELFF. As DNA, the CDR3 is TGTGCCAGCAGCTCCATCGGGCCCGACAGGGGGACCTGGGAGCTGTTTTTT.

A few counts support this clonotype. As DNA, the CDR3 is TGTGCCAGCAGTCACTCGTTCGGGGTCCAGTACTTC. Its translation: CASSHSFGVQYF. The chain joins TRBV12-3 or TRBV12-4 to TRBJ2-5; possible D gene TRBD2, 5 bases. Trimming left V 5 bases short and J 10 bases short, with 14 bases between. The CDR3 contains 12 residues.

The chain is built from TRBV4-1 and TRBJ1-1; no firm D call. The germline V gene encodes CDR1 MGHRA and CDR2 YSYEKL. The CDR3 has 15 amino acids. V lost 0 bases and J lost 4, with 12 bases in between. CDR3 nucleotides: TGCGCCAGCAGCCAAGAAGGTTCCGCGGCCACTGAAGCTTTCTTT. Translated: CASSQEGSAATEAFF.

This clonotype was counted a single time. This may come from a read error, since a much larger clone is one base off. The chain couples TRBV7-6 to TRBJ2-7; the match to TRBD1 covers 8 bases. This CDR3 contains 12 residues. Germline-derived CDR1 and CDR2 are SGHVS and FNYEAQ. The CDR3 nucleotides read TGTGTCAGCAGCCAGGGGGCCGACGAGCAGTACGTC. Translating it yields CVSSQGADEQYV.

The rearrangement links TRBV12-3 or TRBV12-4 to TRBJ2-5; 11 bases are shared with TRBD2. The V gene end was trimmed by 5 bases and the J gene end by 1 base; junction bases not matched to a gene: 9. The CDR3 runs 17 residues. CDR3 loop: CASSTRLAGSFQETQYF. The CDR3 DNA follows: TGTGCCAGCAGTACCCGACTAGCGGGGAGTTTCCAAGAGACCCAGTACTTC.

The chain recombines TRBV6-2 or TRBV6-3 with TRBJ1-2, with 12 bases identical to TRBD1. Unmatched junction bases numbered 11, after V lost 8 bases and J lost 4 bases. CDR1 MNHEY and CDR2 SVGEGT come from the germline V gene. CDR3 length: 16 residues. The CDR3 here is CASLEGQGAPGYGYTF. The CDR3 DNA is TGTGCCAGCCTAGAGGGACAGGGGGCGCCCGGCTATGGCTACACCTTC.

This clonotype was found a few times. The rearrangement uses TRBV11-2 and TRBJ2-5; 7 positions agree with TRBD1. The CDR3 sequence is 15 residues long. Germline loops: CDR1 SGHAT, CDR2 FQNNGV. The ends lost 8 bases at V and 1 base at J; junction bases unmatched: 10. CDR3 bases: TGTGCCAGCTCGGACAGGCCATTACTCCAAGAGACCCAGTACTTC. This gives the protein CASSDRPLLQETQYF.

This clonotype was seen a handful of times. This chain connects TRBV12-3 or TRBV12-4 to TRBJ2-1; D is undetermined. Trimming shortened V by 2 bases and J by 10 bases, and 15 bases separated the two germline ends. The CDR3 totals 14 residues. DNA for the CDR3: TGTGCCAGCAGTTTATTTTTCTCGGATCGGGAGCAGTTCTTC. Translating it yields CASSLFFSDREQFF.

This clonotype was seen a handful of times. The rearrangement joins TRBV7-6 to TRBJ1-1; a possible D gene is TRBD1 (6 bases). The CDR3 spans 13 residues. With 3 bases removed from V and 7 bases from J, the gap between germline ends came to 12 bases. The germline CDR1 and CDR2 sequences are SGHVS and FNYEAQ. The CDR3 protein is CASSFLRTDEAFF. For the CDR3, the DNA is TGTGCCAGCAGCTTTTTGAGGACAGATGAAGCTTTCTTT. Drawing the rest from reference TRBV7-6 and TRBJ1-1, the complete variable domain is GAGVSQSPRYKVTKRGQDVALRCDPISGHVSLYWYRQALGQGPEFLTYFNYEAQQDKSGLPNDRFSAERPEGSISTLTIQRTEQRDSAMYRCASSFLRTDEAFFGQGTRLTVV.

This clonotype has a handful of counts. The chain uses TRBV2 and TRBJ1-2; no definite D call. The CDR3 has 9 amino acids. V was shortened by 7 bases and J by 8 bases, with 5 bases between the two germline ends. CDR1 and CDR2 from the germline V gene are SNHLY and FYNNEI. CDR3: CASKIGYTF. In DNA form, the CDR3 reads TGTGCCAGCAAAATAGGCTACACCTTC.

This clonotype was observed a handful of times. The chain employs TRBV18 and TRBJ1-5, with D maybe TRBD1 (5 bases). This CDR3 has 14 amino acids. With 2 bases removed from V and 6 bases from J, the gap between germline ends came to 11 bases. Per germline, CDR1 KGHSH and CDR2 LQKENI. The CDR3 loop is CASSPAGSGQPQHF. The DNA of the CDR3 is TGTGCCAGCTCACCAGCAGGGAGCGGTCAGCCCCAGCATTTT.

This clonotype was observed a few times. In nucleotides, the CDR3 is TGTGCCAGCAGTGAAGGGGAGCAGTTCTTC. This encodes CASSEGEQFF. The chain links TRBV2 to TRBJ2-1; D remains unclear. Germline values: CDR1 SNHLY, CDR2 FYNNEI. The V end lost 1 base, the J end lost 10 bases, and 2 bases lay between the germline ends. The CDR3 is 10 amino acids.

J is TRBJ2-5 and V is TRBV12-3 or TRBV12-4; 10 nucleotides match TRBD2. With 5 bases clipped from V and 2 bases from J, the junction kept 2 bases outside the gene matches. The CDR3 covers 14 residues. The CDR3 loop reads CASSQLAGQETQYF. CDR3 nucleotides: TGTGCCAGCAGTCAACTAGCGGGGCAAGAGACCCAGTACTTC.